Below, 7 T cell receptor beta chains from the same sample are listed, as sequenced in a study of T cells in Graves' hyperthyroidism and ophthalmopathy. From RNA transcripts, TCR beta CDR3 regions were amplified. The HTBI primer set was used in a first-round RT-PCR of the TCR CDR3. In TCRdb, the multiplex PCR reads were re-called with MiXCR into one record per CDR3 protein. This table has 500,000 to 550,000 distinct CDR3 sequences, roughly 20% appearing once. Sequenced input: blood. These receptors all come from a man younger than 35 with Graves' hyperthyroidism.

This clonotype was detected ten times or more. The chain employs TRBV20-1 and TRBJ1-1, with D uncertain. CDR3 size: 13 residues. The V gene lost 6 bases and the J gene lost 0 bases, with 11 bases spanning the gap. Germline assignment: CDR1 DFQATT and CDR2 SNEGSKA (reference sequence). This chain's CDR3 is CSALGLLNTEAFF. CDR3 DNA: TGCAGTGCCCTTGGACTGTTGAACACTGAAGCTTTCTTT.

The table lists this clonotype with a few counts. This chain joins TRBV4-2 and TRBJ1-5; D is possibly TRBD1 (6 bases). The germline CDR1 and CDR2 sequences are LGHNA and YNFKEQ. The CDR3 length is 15 residues. V gave up 4 bases and J gave up 7 bases, with 17 bases separating them. CDR3: CASSRAGVPEQPQHF. The CDR3 bases are TGTGCCAGCAGCCGTGCAGGGGTCCCCGAGCAGCCCCAGCATTTT.

To note about this clonotype: A much larger clone is a single base away; this may be a read error. The V call is TRBV5-1, the J call TRBJ1-1; a possible D gene is TRBD1 (5 bases). Germline CDR1 SGHRS, CDR2 YFSETQ. The CDR3 covers 14 residues. CDR3 protein: CSSREGRENTEAFF. In DNA, the CDR3 is TGCTCCAGCCGGGAGGGACGGGAGAACACTGAAGCTTTCTTT.

Ten or more counts support this clonotype. This sequence joins TRBV4-2 and TRBJ1-1; D is unclear. Germline V gene sequence: CDR1 LGHNA, CDR2 YNFKEQ. V lost 6 bases and J 5 bases, leaving 7 bases between the germline ends. There are 11 residues in the CDR3. The CDR3 DNA follows: TGTGCCAGCAGGGTAGGGACTGAAGCTTTCTTT. It is translated as CASRVGTEAFF.

This clonotype was found many times. The rearrangement links TRBV28 to TRBJ1-2; possible D gene TRBD1, 5 bases. The CDR3 is 12 amino acids. Germline-derived CDR1 and CDR2 are MDHEN and SYDVKM. The V end lost 8 bases, the J end lost 8 bases, and 15 bases lay between the germline ends. The CDR3 spells CASARGRGGYTF. CDR3 in DNA: TGTGCCAGCGCCCGGGGCCGGGGAGGCTACACCTTC.

Remarks on this clonotype: The CDR3 end shows no conserved phenylalanine or tryptophan, and so a read error is likely. The chain recombines TRBV14 with TRBJ1-2; D not resolved. Trimming left V 0 bases short and J 4 bases short, with 12 bases between. Germline CDR1 SGHDN, CDR2 FVKESK. The CDR3 is 15 residues long. CDR3 coding DNA: TGTGCCAGCAGCCAAGATTACAGCCAAATCTATGGCTACACCCTC. Its translation: CASSQDYSQIYGYTL.

This clonotype was detected a few times. This chain connects TRBV12-3 or TRBV12-4 to TRBJ2-7; the D is unclear. Trimming cost V 3 bases and J 0 bases, with 9 bases left between them. The CDR3 sequence is 14 residues long. In nucleotides, the CDR3 is TGTGCCAGCAGTTTTAGGGATAGCTCCTACGAGCAGTACTTC. It codes for CASSFRDSSYEQYF.